The entry below gives a single TCR beta chain sequence along with its context. The protocol was immunoSEQ multiplex PCR, while the TCRdb copy is restricted to in-frame clones and leaves out a portion. The table records approximately 39,000 clones, 80% to 90% of them present only once. The data stem from a study of blood T cell repertoires in COVID-19. Study summary: There were acute and convalescent COVID-19 samples, and they came from the United States, Italy and Spain. Sample material is recorded as cDNA or gDNA derived from T cells, B-cell-depleted T cells, or PBMCs.

V was cut by 3 bases and J by 4 bases, with 9 bases left in between. Looked up from germline, CDR1 is MDHEN and CDR2 is SYDVKM. The CDR3 totals 13 residues. Sequenced: peripheral blood. The V gene is TRBV28, the J gene TRBJ1-2, with D maybe TRBD1 (6 bases). This clonotype was sampled from a man aged 50 or older with active or convalescent COVID-19. The CDR3 DNA sequence: TGTGCCAGCAGTTTTACAGGGCCCTATGGCTACACCTTC. It is translated as CASSFTGPYGYTF.